The rows below give T cell receptor beta chains drawn from one sample of a study of metastatic and nonmetastatic thyroid tumors. TCRdb re-called clones from the PCR reads using MiXCR. The sample lists about 39,000 clones, approximately 20% occurring once. Sequenced material: blood. Source of these receptors: a female donor with papillary thyroid cancer or a benign thyroid nodule (not recorded which). Some clones in this sample may be carry-over from other donors' samples. CDR3s leave out the opening cysteine and the closing phenylalanine or tryptophan. Only part of the rows carry a size: once, few, many, or a class if the clone is expanded.

>NA|TRBV5-1
ASSHGSKETQY
>many|TRBV28
ASGGQARGTEAF
>NA|TRBV18
ASSETAYQPQH
>NA|TRBV15
ATSIPAESADTQY
>medium-sized|TRBV27
ASSFQGYYGYEQY
>NA|TRBV5-1
ASSAYSYEQY
>NA|TRBV13
ASSGQGSPYNEQF
>many|TRBV9
ASRPGQFTGELF
>few|TRBV5-1
ASSFLKTGGETDTQY
>NA|TRBV6-1
ASTASGSFYEQY
>few|TRBV6-1
ASSEVVQRSNTEAF
>many|TRBV6-1
ASSTRPTDTQY
>many|TRBV6-4
ASSEIPNTEAF
>NA|TRBV27
ATSLLAERTWGYEQY
>NA|TRBV30
AWSVPQAPRKEAF
>few|TRBV6-1
ASRPLRSSLETQY
>NA|TRBV6-2/TRBV6-3
ASSYSEPIGALNTEAF
>many|TRBV15
ATSRGRDTGELF
>many|TRBV12-3/TRBV12-4
ASRAGPLRGNQPQH
>many|TRBV4-2
ASSQELAEPYEQY
>many|TRBV6-1
VLEEGGTDTQY
>many|TRBV15
ATRPTGIYEQF
>medium-sized|TRBV28
ASSSPGQGAISNQPQH
>many|TRBV5-4
ASSKTGNDEQY
>NA|TRBV7-2
ASSPFADRDYGYT
>many|TRBV9
ASSVDGSAYNEQF
>NA|TRBV30
AWTPRRSAEGYGYT
>many|TRBV11-1
ASSLGSLGQETQY
>many|TRBV7-8
ASSLSGSYEQY
>few|TRBV4-3
ASSPAGGVLGYT
>NA|TRBV24-1
AVSQGNTEAF
>NA|TRBV20-1
SAAGGGLYEQY
>medium-sized|TRBV6-1
ASSSDEMAPLH
>many|TRBV3-1
ASSQESGTYYT
>NA|TRBV28
VSRRGPAYEQY
>few|TRBV27
ASSPWWIGPTDTQY
>many|TRBV18
ASSPTGIEAF
>NA|TRBV20-1
SARPIGRRHNEQF
>NA|TRBV5-6
ASSSQGNTIY
>many|TRBV4-1
ASSQVRGVPLH
>few|TRBV28
ASSQGNRPPLH
>NA|TRBV18
ASSLLTSGGGSYNEQF
>NA|TRBV7-2
ASSLDPRSGREQY
>many|TRBV28
ASSPGRGHSNQPQH
>few|TRBV2
ARNEARISPLH
>NA|TRBV3-1
ASSQSPGNTEAF
>few|TRBV6-4
ASSDQGTGELF
>many|TRBV19
ASRGRPNNEQF
>NA|TRBV24-1
ATSDYSGGGTDTQY
>many|TRBV10-3
AMGEGQGATEAF
>many|TRBV28
ASSLGDSSYEQY
>many|TRBV11-2
ASSLDGRLWANTEAF
>many|TRBV27
ASSQRAQETQY
>many|TRBV6-2/TRBV6-3
ASSYDPFGQGAVPATNEKLF
>NA|TRBV5-1
ASSLTDYEQY
>many|TRBV20-1
SAGQGSNTEAF
>NA|TRBV3-1
ASSQVILGAGEGDEQF
>many|TRBV11-2
ASSYGTTLNEQY